Shown below are 30 T cell receptor beta chains from a single sample sequenced in a study of shared clonotypes between healthy human individuals (TCRdb year 2020). Library method: the immunoSEQ multiplex PCR assay. Not all clones reach the TCRdb copy of this immuneACCESS table, which keeps in-frame sequences only. Checked studies attribute under half of the gap to unresolved V genes and leave the rest unexplained. Within this sample are more than 1 million clones, with about four fifths of them counted one time only. Jointly, the top ten make up 0.5% to 0.6% of the sample. Material for sequencing was memory CD4+ T cells from PBMCs. The sample's cell subset or site label is to be understood as: CD45RA-negative fraction. These receptors all stem from a man between 18 and 29 years old in good health. Some clones in this sample may be carry-over from other donors' samples.

The CDR3 loop is CASSLELAGVFEQYF. The DNA for the CDR3 is TGTGCCAGCAGCTTAGAACTAGCGGGAGTGTTCGAGCAGTACTTC. J is TRBJ2-7 and V is TRBV7-2, with 11 bases matching TRBD2. Germline V CDR1 and CDR2: SGHTA, FQGNSA. The CDR3 has 15 amino acids. The V and J ends lost 1 base and 6 bases, in that order; junction bases with no gene match: 5. Full variable domain (outside the CDR3, taken from reference TRBV7-2 and TRBJ2-7): GAGVSQSPSNKVTEKGKDVELRCDPISGHTALYWYRQSLGQGLEFLIYFQGNSAPDKSGLPSDRFSAERTGGSVSTLTIQRTQQEDSAVYLCASSLELAGVFEQYFGPGTRLTVT.

Written as DNA, the CDR3 is TGCAGCGTTCGCCAGCAAGAGACCCAGTACTTC. Translated, it gives CSVRQQETQYF. This chain joins TRBV29-1 and TRBJ2-5; D not certain. The V gene lost 5 bases and the J gene lost 2 bases, with 6 bases spanning the gap. The length of the CDR3 is 11 residues. CDR1 is SQVTM, CDR2 ANQGSEA, per germline.

The rearrangement uses TRBV28 and TRBJ2-4, with unresolved D. This CDR3 contains 16 residues. Per the germline V gene, CDR1 is MDHEN and CDR2 is SYDVKM. V was clipped by 6 bases and J by 0 bases, with 15 bases between them. CDR3 amino acids: CASSLIRTLAKNIQYF. The CDR3 DNA sequence: TGTGCCAGCAGCCTAATCCGGACCCTAGCCAAAAACATTCAGTACTTC.

The rearrangement links TRBV5-1 to TRBJ2-5; D might be TRBD2 (6 bases). The V gene lost 3 bases and the J gene lost 4 bases, with 16 bases spanning the gap. Germline V lookup: CDR1 SGHRS, CDR2 YFSETQ. This CDR3 comprises 15 residues. CDR3 nucleotides: TGCGCCAGCAGCTCAAAACCCGGGGGAGGAGAGACCCAGTACTTC. It yields the protein CASSSKPGGGETQYF.

The chain uses TRBV2 and TRBJ1-3; D remains ambiguous. The V gene's germline CDR1 is SNHLY and CDR2 FYNNEI. The CDR3 is 15 residues long. V was pared by 0 bases and J by 0 bases, with 6 bases between. The chain's CDR3 is CASSEATSSGNTIYF. In nucleotides, the CDR3 is TGTGCCAGCAGTGAAGCGACCAGCTCTGGAAACACCATATATTTT.

The CDR3 region is CASSPRTGFFSNQPQHF. The CDR3, as DNA: TGTGCCAGCAGCCCGAGGACAGGGTTCTTCAGCAATCAGCCCCAGCATTTT. The gene calls are TRBV7-2 and TRBJ1-5, with 8 bases fitting TRBD1. The CDR3 is 17 amino acids. J was trimmed by 1 base and V by 5 bases; bases with no gene match: 10. Germline CDR1 is SGHTA and CDR2 is FQGNSA.

V is TRBV9 and J is TRBJ2-3; D gene ambiguous. The CDR3 is 17 residues long. CDR1 is SGDLS and CDR2 is YYNGEE in the germline V gene. Deletions cut 3 bases from V and 1 base from J, with 18 bases between. The CDR3 is CASSGRTDSWGTDTQYF. The CDR3 DNA reads as TGTGCCAGCAGCGGTAGGACGGATTCCTGGGGCACAGATACGCAGTATTTT.

The count of this clone is one. The V gene is TRBV7-3, the J gene TRBJ2-6, with unresolved D. This CDR3 is built from 13 residues. CDR1 and CDR2 from the germline V gene are SGHTA and FQGTGA. With 5 bases removed from V and 6 bases from J, the gap between germline ends came to 8 bases. The CDR3 loop is CASSQNKANVLTF. As DNA, the CDR3 is TGTGCCAGCAGCCAGAATAAGGCCAACGTCCTGACTTTC. Full variable domain (rest looked up from reference TRBV7-3 and TRBJ2-6): GAGVSQTPSNKVTEKGKYVELRCDPISGHTALYWYRQSLGQGPEFLIYFQGTGAADDSGLPNDRFFAVRPEGSVSTLKIQRTERGDSAVYLCASSQNKANVLTFGAGSRLTVL.

The V and J genes are TRBV19 and TRBJ2-2; D uncertain. The V and J ends lost 4 bases and 2 bases respectively, with 8 bases between them. From germline, CDR1 is LNHDA and CDR2 SQIVND (reference sequence). The CDR3 contains 14 residues. The CDR3 is CASSKKVNTGELFF. CDR3 nucleotide sequence: TGTGCCAGTAGTAAAAAGGTCAACACCGGGGAGCTGTTTTTT. Complete variable domain (other parts from reference TRBV19 and TRBJ2-2): DGGITQSPKYLFRKEGQNVTLSCEQNLNHDAMYWYRQDPGQGLRLIYYSQIVNDFQKGDIAEGYSVSREKKESFPLTVTSAQKNPTAFYLCASSKKVNTGELFFGEGSRLTVL.

This clone was counted a few times. The sample contains more than one DNA sequence encoding this CDR3. The chain couples TRBV7-2 to TRBJ2-7; TRBD1 agrees at 10 bases. Germline lookup yields CDR1 SGHTA and CDR2 FQGNSA. This CDR3 is 14 amino acids long. V lost 3 bases and J lost 4; bases outside the gene matches: 3. DNA of the CDR3: TGTGCCAGCAGCTTTCGACAGGGGGCGTACGAGCAGTACTTC. Amino acids: CASSFRQGAYEQYF. Complete variable domain (other parts from reference TRBV7-2 and TRBJ2-7): GAGVSQSPSNKVTEKGKDVELRCDPISGHTALYWYRQSLGQGLEFLIYFQGNSAPDKSGLPSDRFSAERTGGSVSTLTIQRTQQEDSAVYLCASSFRQGAYEQYFGPGTRLTVT.

The gene calls are TRBV6-1 and TRBJ2-3, with unresolved D. Germline CDR1 and CDR2: MNHNS and SASEGT. This CDR3 is 13 amino acids long. Trimming took 2 bases from V and 6 from J, leaving 9 bases between them. CDR3 sequence: CASSENNGDTQYF. The CDR3 DNA follows: TGTGCCAGCAGTGAAAATAACGGGGATACGCAGTATTTT.

V and J are TRBV7-2 and TRBJ2-7; D unresolved. The V end was cut by 5 bases, the J end by 2 bases, with 16 bases between. The CDR3 spans 15 residues. Germline V gives CDR1 SGHTA, CDR2 FQGNSA. The DNA for the CDR3 is TGTGCCAGCAGCCTTTTGTGGGCTGGGACCTACGAGCAGTACTTC. Translation: CASSLLWAGTYEQYF.

With respect to this clone: A clone one base away is much larger, so this may be a read error. This CDR3 is also generated by other DNA sequences in the sample. The chain's CDR3 is CASSYSGGGLYEQYF. The CDR3 region has the DNA TGTGCCAGCAGTTACTCTGGGGGGGGCTTATACGAGCAATACTTC. V and J are TRBV6-5 and TRBJ2-7; tentative D call: TRBD2 (7 bases). The V gene's germline CDR1 is MNHEY and CDR2 SVGAGI. The CDR3 length is 15 residues.

On this clone: A much larger clone differs by one base, so this may be a read error. The chain is built from TRBV6-6 and TRBJ2-1; D gene unclear. Trimming took 6 bases from V and 6 from J, leaving 6 bases between them. Per the germline V gene, CDR1 is MNHNY and CDR2 is SVGAGI (reference sequence). The CDR3 is 11 amino acids. The CDR3 coding sequence is TGTGCCAGCAGCTCTTTCAATGAGCAGTTCTTC. Residues: CASSSFNEQFF.

This chain links TRBV28 with TRBJ2-7; D is undetermined. The CDR3 is 14 residues long. Trimming pared 6 bases from V and 0 bases from J, leaving 12 bases between. The V gene's germline CDR1 is MDHEN and CDR2 SYDVKM. CDR3 protein: CASSLVPTSYEQYF. Written as DNA, the CDR3 is TGTGCCAGCAGCCTCGTCCCGACCTCCTACGAGCAGTACTTC.

V usage is TRBV7-9 and J usage is TRBJ1-4, with D possibly TRBD1 on 6 matching bases. Looked up from germline, CDR1 is SEHNR and CDR2 is FQNEAQ (reference sequence). The length of the CDR3 is 13 residues. Trimming shortened V by 2 bases and J by 15 bases, and 16 bases separated the two germline ends. CDR3 sequence (DNA): TGTGCCAGCAGCTTATACGTGGAGGGGGAAATGTTTTTT. Residues: CASSLYVEGEMFF. The whole variable domain, remainder taken from reference TRBV7-9 and TRBJ1-4, is DTGVSQNPRHKITKRGQNVTFRCDPISEHNRLYWYRQTLGQGPEFLTYFQNEAQLEKSRLLSDRFSAERPKGSFSTLEIQRTEQGDSAMYLCASSLYVEGEMFFGSGTQLSVL.

The chain recombines TRBV5-1 with TRBJ2-1; D is possibly TRBD2 (6 bases). Germline V gene data show CDR1 as SGHRS and CDR2 as YFSETQ. V was clipped by 4 bases and J by 9 bases, with 23 bases between them. The CDR3 covers 16 residues. CDR3 DNA: TGCGCCAGCAGCACCCGCCCGGGACTGGGGATCGGTGAGCAGTTCTTC. Residues: CASSTRPGLGIGEQFF.

This clone was detected only a few times. In DNA, the CDR3 is TGTGCCAGCAGCTTCTTGGGAGGTGAGAACGAGCAGTACTTC. Protein sequence: CASSFLGGENEQYF. This chain connects TRBV11-2 to TRBJ2-7, with D perhaps TRBD2 (6 bases). This CDR3 is 14 amino acids long. Per germline, CDR1 SGHAT and CDR2 FQNNGV. Trimming pared 3 bases from V and 5 bases from J, leaving 14 bases between.

The V and J genes are TRBV9 and TRBJ2-1; D might be TRBD1 (5 bases). The length of the CDR3 is 18 residues. Germline V gene sequence: CDR1 SGDLS, CDR2 YYNGEE. Trimming took 4 bases from V and 2 from J, leaving 22 bases between them. The CDR3 region is CASSIWGEAKQPYNEQFF. CDR3 nucleotides: TGTGCCAGCAGCATTTGGGGCGAGGCGAAGCAGCCCTACAATGAGCAGTTCTTC.

The rearrangement joins TRBV29-1 to TRBJ2-1; a weak D match, TRBD1 (10 bases). Trimming took 5 bases from V and 7 from J, leaving 27 bases between them. The CDR3 sequence is 17 residues long. Looked up from germline, CDR1 is SQVTM and CDR2 is ANQGSEA. This CDR3 is CSVLGQGYSGSLNEQFF. The CDR3 DNA reads as TGCAGCGTTTTGGGACAGGGGTATAGCGGGAGTTTAAATGAGCAGTTCTTC.

This clone was counted only a few times. This chain connects TRBV4-1 to TRBJ1-5; D unclear. The CDR3 covers 17 residues. Between the trimmed V and J ends, which lost 4 bases and 5 bases, there was a span of 21 bases. Germline V gene data show CDR1 as MGHRA and CDR2 as YSYEKL. The CDR3 DNA sequence: TGCGCCAGCAGCCCCGGACGTCTCGGTGGGGTTGATCAGCCCCAGCATTTT. This gives the protein CASSPGRLGGVDQPQHF.

V gene TRBV6-1 combines with J gene TRBJ1-5; 9 nucleotides match TRBD1. The ends lost 8 bases at V and 4 bases at J; junction bases unmatched: 9. Germline V gene lookup returns CDR1 MNHNS and CDR2 SASEGT. This CDR3 contains 15 residues. The CDR3 coding sequence is TGTGCCAGCCGTTTAAGGGACAGGGAGAATCAGCCCCAGCATTTT. The encoded protein is CASRLRDRENQPQHF.

This chain joins TRBV6-1 and TRBJ2-1; D gene unclear. Germline V gene data show CDR1 as MNHNS and CDR2 as SASEGT. The ends were cut back, 7 bases at V and 4 bases at J, with 8 bases in the middle. The CDR3 sequence is 12 residues long. The chain's CDR3 is CASTGRYNEQFF. In DNA, the CDR3 is TGTGCCAGCACAGGACGGTACAATGAGCAGTTCTTC.

In its sample, this clone was seen once. The chain employs TRBV6-5 and TRBJ1-5, with a possible D match to TRBD1 (5 bases). Germline V gives CDR1 MNHEY, CDR2 SVGAGI. CDR3 length: 15 residues. V lost 2 bases and J lost 1, with 9 bases in between. CDR3 in amino acids: CASSYSWTSNQPQHF. The CDR3 region has the DNA TGTGCCAGCAGTTACAGTTGGACAAGCAATCAGCCCCAGCATTTT.

Turning to this clone: A much larger clone sits a single nucleotide away, making a read error possible. Distinct nucleotide sequences in the sample also encode this CDR3. This chain uses TRBV6-1 with TRBJ1-1, with D possibly being TRBD1 (6 bases). V was shortened by 2 bases and J by 4 bases, with 8 bases between the two germline ends. Germline loops: CDR1 MNHNS, CDR2 SASEGT. CDR3 size: 13 residues. CDR3 coding DNA: TGTGCCAGCAGTGAAAGGGGGGGCACTGAAGCTTTCTTT. It encodes CASSERGGTEAFF.

This chain joins TRBV5-4 and TRBJ2-1, with TRBD2 matching over 11 bases. Per germline, CDR1 SGHNT and CDR2 YYREEE (reference sequence). Trimming took 2 bases from V and 6 from J; bases not matched to a gene: 4. This CDR3 has 15 residues. CDR3 amino acids: CASSFSGRVINEQFF. The DNA of the CDR3 is TGTGCCAGCAGCTTTAGCGGGAGGGTAATCAATGAGCAGTTCTTC.

This clone is a singleton in its sample. V usage is TRBV7-6 and J usage is TRBJ2-5; D not certain. Germline values: CDR1 SGHVS, CDR2 FNYEAQ. Trimming cost V 1 base and J 2 bases, with 5 bases left between them. The CDR3 totals 13 residues. This chain's CDR3 is CASSLVSQETQYF. As DNA, the CDR3 is TGTGCCAGCAGCTTAGTGTCACAAGAGACCCAGTACTTC.

This chain uses TRBV18 with TRBJ2-7, with D maybe TRBD2 (7 bases). Trimming shortened V by 3 bases and J by 6 bases, and 15 bases separated the two germline ends. This CDR3 contains 14 residues. CDR1 and CDR2 from the germline V gene are KGHSH and LQKENI. The CDR3 spells CASSPAGARFEQYF. CDR3 coding DNA: TGTGCCAGCTCACCCGCGGGGGCCCGGTTCGAGCAGTACTTC.

This chain joins TRBV5-1 and TRBJ2-7; a possible D gene is TRBD1 (5 bases). Trimming took 4 bases from V and 2 from J, leaving 13 bases between them. In germline, CDR1 is SGHRS, CDR2 YFSETQ. The CDR3 totals 14 residues. CDR3 bases: TGCGCCAGCAGCATAAGACAGAACGCCTACGAGCAGTACTTC. This encodes CASSIRQNAYEQYF.

V usage is TRBV7-2 and J usage is TRBJ2-5; 8 nucleotides agree with TRBD1. V lost 3 bases to trimming and J lost 1 base; unmatched junction nucleotides: 4. Germline CDR1 and CDR2: SGHTA and FQGNSA. The length of the CDR3 is 15 residues. DNA for the CDR3: TGTGCCAGCAGCTTCAACCAGGGGGCCCAAGAGACCCAGTACTTC. Amino acids: CASSFNQGAQETQYF.